This TCR beta chain was sequenced in a study of human T cells and chemical hapten exposure. Time point meaning: patch test 2, 6 weeks after DPC sensitization. The treatment here: therapeutic diphenylcyclopropenone sensitization with weekly scalp DPC. The authors extracted total RNA from unfractionated whole blood. Attachment of unique molecular identifiers to individual cDNA molecules was performed in the library. TCRdb independently ran MiXCR on the RACE reads; one entry per CDR3 protein. Here the sample spans around 360,000 distinct CDR3 sequences, under 6.5% being singletons. This clonotype was seen at least ten times. Antigen specificity is unknown. The germline V gene encodes CDR1 SGHDT and CDR2 YYEEEE. Trimming left V 3 bases short and J 4 bases short, with 10 bases between. This CDR3 spans 13 amino acids. Study-wide results and limits: Those TCRs sitting above 1 in 1000 frequency stayed the same with DPC sensitization.

Sequences were derived from whole blood, sampled in connection with sensitization to the hapten diphenylcyclopropenone (DPC). The V and J genes are TRBV5-6 and TRBJ1-2; no clear D. The receptor's source is a woman aged 18-29 years with alopecia areata. Some clones in this sample may be carry-over from other donors' samples. CDR3 residues: CASSWDGTYGYTF. CDR3 coding DNA: TGTGCCAGCAGCTGGGATGGCACCTATGGCTACACCTTC.